The 11 T cell receptor beta chains below were found in one sample sequenced in a study of cytomegalovirus exposure and HLA in healthy donors. A multiplex PCR was run with 60 Vbeta primers and 13 Jbeta primers. Repertoires were generated with immunoSEQ multiplex PCR, while TCRdb's copy carries only in-frame clones and drops some. This sample has roughly 250,000 clones; around four fifths occur once, and the top ten carry about 2%. What was sequenced was PBMCs. The receptors shown here come from a woman between 35 and 50 years old in good health and CMV-seropositive.

This chain uses TRBV25-1 with TRBJ2-2; D possibly corresponds to TRBD2 (5 bases). Germline CDR1 and CDR2: MGHDK and SYGVNS. Between the trimmed V and J ends, which lost 4 bases and 6 bases, there was a span of 9 bases. The CDR3 has 13 residues. CDR3 sequence: CASSVGLAGELFF. The CDR3 DNA reads as TGTGCCAGCAGTGTCGGACTTGCCGGGGAGCTGTTTTTT.

This sequence joins TRBV6-5 and TRBJ1-5, with 9 bases that match TRBD1. The CDR3 has 15 residues. Germline assignment: CDR1 MNHEY and CDR2 SVGAGI. V lost 4 bases, J lost 6 bases, and 7 bases stayed unmatched. The CDR3 bases are TGTGCCAGCAGTTTGGGACAGGGTCGCGGTCAGCCCCAGCATTTT. Protein product: CASSLGQGRGQPQHF.

This rearrangement joins TRBV30 to TRBJ1-1, with TRBD1 matching 7 bases. With 0 bases clipped from V and 6 bases from J, the junction kept 7 bases outside the gene matches. Looked up from germline, CDR1 is GTSNPN and CDR2 is SVGIG (reference sequence). This CDR3 is 14 amino acids long. The CDR3 region is CAWSVRQGEPEAFF. CDR3 DNA: TGTGCCTGGAGTGTACGGCAGGGGGAACCTGAAGCTTTCTTT.

This clone was detected once. The rearrangement uses TRBV25-1 and TRBJ2-5; 8 positions match TRBD2. Near its end, the DNA agrees better with TRBJ2-7, so the J call may be wrong. Germline CDR1 and CDR2: MGHDK and SYGVNS. There are 16 residues in the CDR3. The CDR3 here is CASSEDGLAGSREQYF. The DNA for the CDR3 is TGTGCCAGCAGTGAAGACGGGTTAGCGGGATCGCGCGAGCAGTACTTC.

The chain's CDR3 is CASSPLGTAQETQYF. CDR3 nucleotides: TGTGCCAGCAGCCCCCTCGGGACAGCACAAGAGACCCAGTACTTC. The chain couples TRBV7-3 to TRBJ2-5, with 7 bases identical to TRBD1. The CDR3 is 15 amino acids. The trim removed 5 bases at V and 2 bases at J, leaving 8 bases unmatched. CDR1 SGHTA and CDR2 FQGTGA come from the germline V gene.

The chain combines TRBV5-1 with TRBJ1-1, with D perhaps matching TRBD1 (5 bases). Germline values: CDR1 SGHRS, CDR2 YFSETQ. Trimming pared 4 bases from V and 7 bases from J, leaving 20 bases between. CDR3 length: 15 amino acids. CDR3 nucleotide sequence: TGCGCCAGCAGCCTGACGGGGGAAGGGTCTTTTGAAGCTTTCTTT. Translation: CASSLTGEGSFEAFF.

This chain joins TRBV4-3 and TRBJ1-4; TRBD1 is a possible D gene (6 bases). The CDR3 sequence is 16 residues long. Germline CDR1 and CDR2: LGHNA and YSLEER. Trimming removed 1 base from V and 7 bases from J, with 16 bases in between. The CDR3 region is CASSQGSGDGSEKLFF. The CDR3 DNA reads as TGCGCCAGCAGCCAAGGGTCAGGGGACGGTAGTGAAAAACTGTTTTTT.

The chain employs TRBV4-2 and TRBJ2-7; D gene uncertain. Deletions cut 0 bases from V and 8 bases from J, with 11 bases between. This CDR3 region has 13 residues. CDR1 and CDR2 from the germline V gene are LGHNA and YNFKEQ. CDR3 nucleotide sequence: TGTGCCAGCAGCCAAGATCTGACTCAACAGCAGTACTTC. Translated: CASSQDLTQQQYF.

For the CDR3, the DNA is TGCAGCGTTGAAAAGGGGCTAAAGCAGTTCTTC. Translation: CSVEKGLKQFF. J is TRBJ2-1 and V is TRBV29-1; D is perhaps TRBD1 (5 bases). The germline gives CDR1 SQVTM, CDR2 ANQGSEA. This CDR3 contains 11 residues. The V gene lost 2 bases and the J gene lost 11 bases, with 10 bases spanning the gap.

The chain carries TRBV18 and TRBJ2-1; 12 bases agree with TRBD2. V lost 2 bases and J lost 7; bases outside the gene matches: 6. The V gene's germline CDR1 is KGHSH and CDR2 LQKENI. The CDR3 contains 16 residues. The DNA of the CDR3 is TGTGCCAGCTCACCAATGGTTGGGACTAGCGGGAATGAGCAGTTCTTC. It codes for CASSPMVGTSGNEQFF.

The chain is built from TRBV7-3 and TRBJ1-2, with D unresolved. This CDR3 has 14 amino acids. Trimming removed 5 bases from V and 7 bases from J, with 17 bases in between. In germline, CDR1 is SGHTA, CDR2 FQGTGA. The CDR3 nucleotides are TGTGCCAGCAGCCCTCATGACGCGGTGGGTGGCTACACCTTC. Residues: CASSPHDAVGGYTF.